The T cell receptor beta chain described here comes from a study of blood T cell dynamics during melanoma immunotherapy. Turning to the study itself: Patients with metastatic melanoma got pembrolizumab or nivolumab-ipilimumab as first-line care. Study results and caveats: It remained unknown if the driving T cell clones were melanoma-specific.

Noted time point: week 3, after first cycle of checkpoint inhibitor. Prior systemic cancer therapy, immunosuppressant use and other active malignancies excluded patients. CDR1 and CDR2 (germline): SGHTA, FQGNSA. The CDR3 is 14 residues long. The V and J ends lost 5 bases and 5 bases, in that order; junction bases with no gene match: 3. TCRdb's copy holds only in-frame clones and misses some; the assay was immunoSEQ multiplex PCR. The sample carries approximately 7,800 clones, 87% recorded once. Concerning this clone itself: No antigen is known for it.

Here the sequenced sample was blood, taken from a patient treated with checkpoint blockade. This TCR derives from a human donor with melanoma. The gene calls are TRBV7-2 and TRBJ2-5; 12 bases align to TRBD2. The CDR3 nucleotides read TGTGCCAGCAGCCAACTAGCGGGAGGCGAGACCCAGTACTTC. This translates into CASSQLAGGETQYF.